This T cell receptor beta chain was obtained from a study of blood T cell repertoires in COVID-19. This clone occurred a few times. Germline-derived CDR1 and CDR2 are MGHRA and YSYEKL. This CDR3 region has 15 residues. V was clipped by 4 bases and J by 10 bases; unmatched bases: 8. The protocol was immunoSEQ multiplex PCR, while the TCRdb copy is restricted to in-frame clones and leaves out a portion. The table records about 220,000 clones, about 85% of them present only once. The sequence was obtained from a man aged 25-40 years with active or convalescent COVID-19. The sample consisted of peripheral blood. V usage is TRBV4-1 and J usage is TRBJ1-6; TRBD1 aligns across 9 bases. CDR3 loop: CASSLQGALGSPLHF. CDR3 nucleotides: TGCGCCAGCAGCCTACAGGGGGCACTGGGCTCACCCCTCCACTTT.